The 2 T cell receptor beta chains below come from one sample, sequenced in a study of cytomegalovirus exposure and HLA in healthy donors. The PCR had 60 Vbeta and 13 Jbeta primers. The method was immunoSEQ multiplex PCR; TCRdb's version includes in-frame clones alone and lacks a portion of them. The data hold 200,000 to 250,000 clones, with 80% to 85% observed a single time. The sequencing input was PBMCs. The receptors were sampled from a woman in her 40s in good health and CMV-seronegative.

The J gene is TRBJ2-7, the V gene TRBV30, with TRBD2 identical over 8 bases. V was pared by 5 bases and J by 2 bases, with 5 bases of the junction left unmatched. The CDR3 length is 13 residues. CDR1 is GTSNPN and CDR2 is SVGIG in the germline V gene (reference sequence). The DNA for the CDR3 is TGTGCCTGGGGGACGGGAGGGACCTACGAGCAGTACTTC. Protein product: CAWGTGGTYEQYF.

This chain joins TRBV28 and TRBJ1-5; D is perhaps TRBD1 (5 bases). The CDR3 runs 14 residues. Per germline, CDR1 MDHEN and CDR2 SYDVKM. The ends were cut back, 6 bases at V and 5 bases at J, with 14 bases in the middle. The CDR3 protein is CASREGYRDQPQHF. The DNA of the CDR3 is TGTGCCAGCAGGGAGGGGTATCGGGATCAGCCCCAGCATTTT.